The rows below give T cell receptor beta chains drawn from one sample of a study of vaccination effects on CD4 cells after COVID-19. The repertoire was sequenced with immunoSEQ multiplex PCR; TCRdb's copy has only in-frame clones and lacks some. The table has 45,000 to 70,000 clones, 75% to 85% seen once. These receptors' targets are unknown. Sample: CD4+ T cells from PBMCs cultured with HIV peptides, taken before COVID-19 vaccination. These receptors were taken from a human donor who had a prior SARS-CoV-2 infection. CDR3s include the opening cysteine and the closing phenylalanine or tryptophan. A D gene is named only where the DNA matches it firmly. Not every row has a clone size; where given, it reads once, few, many or a size class.

TRBV7-9,TRBJ1-1,NA,few,TGTGCCAGCAGCTTAGACTCGAACACTGAAGCTTTCTTT,CASSLDSNTEAFF
TRBV6-5,TRBJ1-6,NA,NA,TGTGCCAGCAGTTCGGAATTCTATAATTCACCCCTCCACTTT,CASSSEFYNSPLHF
TRBV12-3/TRBV12-4,TRBJ2-6,NA,NA,TGTGCCAGCGACCTCTCTGGGGCCAACGTCCTGACTTTC,CASDLSGANVLTF
TRBV2,TRBJ1-1,TRBD1,NA,TGTGCCAGCAGTCGACAGGGGGCTGAAGCTTTCTTT,CASSRQGAEAFF
TRBV27,TRBJ1-6,NA,NA,TGTGCCAGCAGCTGGCAGTGGAATTCACCCCTCCACTTT,CASSWQWNSPLHF
TRBV5-1,TRBJ2-2,NA,NA,TGCGCCAGCAGCATCCCGAACACCGGGGAGCTGTTTTTT,CASSIPNTGELFF
TRBV6-6,TRBJ1-2,NA,NA,TGTGCCAGCAGTTACCAGGATTATGGCTACACCTTC,CASSYQDYGYTF
TRBV19,TRBJ1-1,NA,NA,TGTGCCAGTAGTATCGGGGAAGGCACTGAAGCTTTCTTT,CASSIGEGTEAFF
TRBV30,TRBJ2-3,TRBD2,NA,TGTGCCTGGAGTGAGACTAGCGGGTCCACAGATACGCAGTATTTT,CAWSETSGSTDTQYF
TRBV20-1,TRBJ1-2,NA,NA,TGCAGTGCTATTTGGAGGGAAGGCTACACCTTC,CSAIWREGYTF
TRBV6-2/TRBV6-3,TRBJ2-1,TRBD2,once,TGTGCCAGCAGTTACTCGAGGGGTACTAGCCCAACCGGGGGGGAGCAGTTCTTC,CASSYSRGTSPTGGEQFF
TRBV30,TRBJ2-5,NA,NA,TGTGCCTGCGGGGGAGAGACCCAGTACTTC,CACGGETQYF
TRBV4-1,TRBJ2-7,TRBD1,NA,TGCGCCAGCAGCCAAGATAGGACAGGCTCCTACGAGCAGTACTTC,CASSQDRTGSYEQYF
TRBV4-1,TRBJ2-1,TRBD2,NA,TGCGCCAGCAGCCCGGGCCCGGCTAGCGGTTCCTACAATGAGCAGTTCTTC,CASSPGPASGSYNEQFF
TRBV5-1,TRBJ1-2,NA,NA,TGCGCCAGCAGCTTGGTCGGGGGCGCAAACGCGGGCTACACCTTC,CASSLVGGANAGYTF
TRBV3-1/TRBV3-2,TRBJ2-7,NA,NA,TGTGCCAGCAGCTCGCAGGGCCTAAGGAGGGAGCAGTACTTC,CASSSQGLRREQYF
TRBV7-2,TRBJ2-3,TRBD2,NA,TGTGCCAGCAGCTTAGCCCCTAGCGGACGTAGCACAGATACGCAGTATTTT,CASSLAPSGRSTDTQYF
TRBV11-3,TRBJ2-2,TRBD2,NA,TGTGCCAGCAGCCCGTGGGGGGGATTGGGTATCACCGACACCGGGGAGCTGTTTTTT,CASSPWGGLGITDTGELFF
TRBV6-1,TRBJ1-6,NA,NA,TGTGCCAGCAGTGAAGGCACTGGAGGAGGGTCCGATTCACCCCTCCACTTT,CASSEGTGGGSDSPLHF
TRBV11-3,TRBJ2-2,NA,NA,TGTGCCAGCAGCTACGAGTTTCGCACCGGGGAGCTGTTTTTT,CASSYEFRTGELFF
TRBV2,TRBJ1-2,TRBD1,NA,TGTGCCAGCAGTTTACAGGGGCGGCTTAACTATGGCTACACCTTC,CASSLQGRLNYGYTF
TRBV15,TRBJ2-1,TRBD1,NA,TGTGCCACCAGCAGAGATAGGTCGCAGGGGGCCGGTGAGCAGTTCTTC,CATSRDRSQGAGEQFF
TRBV7-2,TRBJ2-3,NA,NA,TGTGCCAGCAGCTTAGTCTCCGGGACAGATACGCAGTATTTT,CASSLVSGTDTQYF
TRBV5-1,TRBJ2-1,TRBD1,NA,TGCGCCAGCAGCTTCGGACAGGGGCTCGATGAGCAGTTCTTC,CASSFGQGLDEQFF
TRBV27,TRBJ2-1,TRBD2,NA,TGTGCCAGCAGGACTAGCGGGAGCTCCTACAATGAGCAGTTCTTC,CASRTSGSSYNEQFF
TRBV19,TRBJ1-1,TRBD1,NA,TGTGCCAGTAGTAGACAGGGTTTTGACACTGAAGCTTTCTTT,CASSRQGFDTEAFF
TRBV6-5,TRBJ2-3,NA,NA,TGTGCCAGCAGTTACTCGCCGGCGGGTTTTACAGATACGCAGTATTTT,CASSYSPAGFTDTQYF
TRBV5-6,TRBJ1-5,NA,NA,TGTGCCAGCAGCTTGACCGGCCGGAGGGCTTATAGCAATCAGCCCCAGCATTTT,CASSLTGRRAYSNQPQHF
TRBV19,TRBJ2-3,NA,few,TGTGCCAGTAACACTGACGGCTCCTATCCCACAGATACGCAGTATTTT,CASNTDGSYPTDTQYF
TRBV5-1,TRBJ2-5,NA,NA,TGCGCCAGCAGCTTGCAAGAGACCCAGTACTTC,CASSLQETQYF
TRBV10-3,TRBJ1-2,TRBD1,NA,TGTGCCATCAGAGACTACAGGGGGCGGATCTATGGCTACACCTTC,CAIRDYRGRIYGYTF
TRBV4-3,TRBJ2-3,TRBD2,NA,TGCGCCACCCTAAAGACTAGCGGCACAGATACGCAGTATTTT,CATLKTSGTDTQYF
TRBV7-3,TRBJ2-3,NA,NA,TGTGCCAGCAGCACACGCCCAGGGGCAGATACGCAGTATTTT,CASSTRPGADTQYF
TRBV13,TRBJ2-5,TRBD2,once,TGTGCCAGCAGCTTGGGACCGGGACTAGATCAAGAGACCCAGTACTTC,CASSLGPGLDQETQYF
TRBV5-1,TRBJ2-1,TRBD2,NA,TGCGCCAGCAGCTTGGTATTGGGGGGGGAATACAATGAGCAGTTCTTC,CASSLVLGGEYNEQFF
TRBV19,TRBJ1-5,NA,once,TGTGCCAGTAGTACCTCAGGTTCTGATCAGCCCCAGCATTTT,CASSTSGSDQPQHF
TRBV5-1,TRBJ2-1,TRBD2,NA,TGCGCCAGCACGGGGGGACTAAACAATGAGCAGTTCTTC,CASTGGLNNEQFF
TRBV25-1,TRBJ2-1,NA,NA,TGTGCCAGCAGTGAATTCGGGGGATTGTCCTACAATGAGCAGTTCTTC,CASSEFGGLSYNEQFF
TRBV18,TRBJ2-6,NA,NA,TGTGCCAGCTCACCACGGTCCGGGGCCAACGTCCTGACTTTC,CASSPRSGANVLTF
TRBV15,TRBJ2-4,NA,NA,TGTGCCACCAGCAGAGGAAGTTATGGCATTCAGTACTTC,CATSRGSYGIQYF